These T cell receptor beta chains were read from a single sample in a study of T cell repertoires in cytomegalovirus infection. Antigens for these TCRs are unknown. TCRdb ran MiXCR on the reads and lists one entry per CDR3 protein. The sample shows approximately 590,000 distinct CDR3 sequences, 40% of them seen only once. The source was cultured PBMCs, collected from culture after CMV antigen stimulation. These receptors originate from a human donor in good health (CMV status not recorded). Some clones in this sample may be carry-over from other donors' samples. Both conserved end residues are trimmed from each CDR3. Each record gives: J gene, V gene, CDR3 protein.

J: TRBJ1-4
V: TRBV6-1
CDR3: ASSEEPNEKLF

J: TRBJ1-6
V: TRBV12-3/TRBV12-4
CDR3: ASSLLSRRNSPLH

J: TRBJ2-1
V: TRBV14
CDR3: ASSQDIGQAYNEQF

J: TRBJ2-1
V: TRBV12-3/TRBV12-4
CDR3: ASFRGQF

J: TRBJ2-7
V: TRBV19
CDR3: ASTGDHSYEQY

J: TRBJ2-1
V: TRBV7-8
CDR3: ASSSGGLARRNEQF

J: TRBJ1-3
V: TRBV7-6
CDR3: ASSLGGFGNTIY

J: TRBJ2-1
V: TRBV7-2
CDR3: ASSPRAGGPYNEQF

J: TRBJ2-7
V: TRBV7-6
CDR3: ASSTGQGVVEQY

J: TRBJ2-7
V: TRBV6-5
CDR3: ASRRGRAGGSEQY

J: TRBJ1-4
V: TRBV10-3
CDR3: AISESTGEDEKLF

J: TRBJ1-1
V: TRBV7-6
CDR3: ASSDARPPNTEAF

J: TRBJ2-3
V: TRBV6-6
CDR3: ASSYPEPTDTQY

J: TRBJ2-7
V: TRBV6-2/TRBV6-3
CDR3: ASSSTGTDSYEQY

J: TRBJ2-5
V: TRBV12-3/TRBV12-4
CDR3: ASREPGPSETQY

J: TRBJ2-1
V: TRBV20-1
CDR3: SALGLAGSNEQF

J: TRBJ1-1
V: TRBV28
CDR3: ASSLGGARTEAF

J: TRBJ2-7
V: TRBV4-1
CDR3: ASSQDQGRDEQY

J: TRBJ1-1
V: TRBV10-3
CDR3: ANSEGGGANTEAF

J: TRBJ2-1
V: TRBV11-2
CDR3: ASSLVVAYNEQF

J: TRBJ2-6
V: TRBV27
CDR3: ASKHRLLSGANVLT

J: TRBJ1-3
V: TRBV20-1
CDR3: SADREASSGNTIY

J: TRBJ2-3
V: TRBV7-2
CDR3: ASSHSGSRVDTQY

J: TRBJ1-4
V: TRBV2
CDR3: ASLIPGTEKLF

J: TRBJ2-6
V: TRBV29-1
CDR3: SVADSGANVLT

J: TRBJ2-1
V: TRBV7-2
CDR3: ASSSAGSGRLGEQF

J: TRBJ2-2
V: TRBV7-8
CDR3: ASSLFWVAGELF

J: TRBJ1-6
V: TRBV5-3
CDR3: ASSLIGAGNSPLH

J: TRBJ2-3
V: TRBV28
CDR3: ASSSHGGADTQY

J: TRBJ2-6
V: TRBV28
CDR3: ASSPAGYSGANVLT

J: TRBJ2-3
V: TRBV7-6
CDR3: ASSQDPGADTQY

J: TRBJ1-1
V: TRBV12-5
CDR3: ASGLGRGGTGSYRGTEAF

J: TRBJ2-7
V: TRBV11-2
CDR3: ASRTASGLTYEQY

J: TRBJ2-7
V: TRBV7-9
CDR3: ASSKRLAGYHEQY

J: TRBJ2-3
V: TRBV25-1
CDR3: ASSGPTFTQY

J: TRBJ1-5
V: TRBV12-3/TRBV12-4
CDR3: AGSLWTADQPQH

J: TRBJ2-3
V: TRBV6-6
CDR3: ASTPPRGRGGPGDTQY

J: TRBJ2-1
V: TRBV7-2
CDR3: ASSPTSGTYNEQF

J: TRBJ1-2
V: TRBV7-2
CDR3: ASSLSVPYGYT

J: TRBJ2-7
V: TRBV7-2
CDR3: ASSFGVPPYEQY

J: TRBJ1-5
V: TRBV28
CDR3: ASSFWARQGGGQPQH

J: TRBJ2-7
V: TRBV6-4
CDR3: ASSSLGATYEQY

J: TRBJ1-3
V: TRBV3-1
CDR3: ASSQDLGDPGWGTIY

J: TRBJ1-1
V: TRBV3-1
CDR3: ASSYGTVNTEAF